Sequencing of this TCR beta chain was carried out in a study of cytomegalovirus exposure and HLA in healthy donors. Study details: The Caucasian-associated ancestry cluster contained 81% of the 398 genotyped donors. Study-wide findings and caveats: Listed as cytomegalovirus-associated were 150 to 200 TCR beta chains.

Amplification used 60 Vbeta primers and 13 Jbeta primers. TCRdb's table, derived via immunoSEQ multiplex PCR, lists solely in-frame clones and lacks some. Here the sample spans 250,000 or so clones, over 90% being singletons. Comments on this clone: Its antigen is undetermined.

The source is a girl aged 2-9 years in good health and CMV-seronegative. Sequencing was carried out using PBMCs.

The CDR3 DNA reads as TGTGCCACCAGCAGAGAACTAGCGGGAGTCGGGAATGAGCAGTTCTTC. It is translated as CATSRELAGVGNEQFF. This chain links TRBV15 with TRBJ2-1, with TRBD2 identical over 11 bases. Germline V gives CDR1 LNHNV, CDR2 YYDKDF (reference sequence). V gave up 0 bases and J gave up 7 bases; unmatched junction bases: 5. The CDR3 has 16 amino acids.